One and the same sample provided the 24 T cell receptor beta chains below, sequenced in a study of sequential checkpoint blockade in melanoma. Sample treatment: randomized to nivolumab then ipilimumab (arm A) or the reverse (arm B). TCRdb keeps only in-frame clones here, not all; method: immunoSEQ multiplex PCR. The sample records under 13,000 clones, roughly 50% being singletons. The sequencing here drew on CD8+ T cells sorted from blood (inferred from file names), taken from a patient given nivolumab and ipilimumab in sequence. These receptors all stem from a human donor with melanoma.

The CDR3 DNA reads as TGTGCCACCAGCAGAAGCGGGAGACTCTACGAGCAGTACTTC. Its protein is CATSRSGRLYEQYF. V is TRBV15 and J is TRBJ2-7, with 8 bases lining up with TRBD2. This CDR3 region has 14 residues. V dropped 2 bases and J dropped 3; count of bases not matched to a gene: 3. The germline V gene encodes CDR1 LNHNV and CDR2 YYDKDF (reference sequence).

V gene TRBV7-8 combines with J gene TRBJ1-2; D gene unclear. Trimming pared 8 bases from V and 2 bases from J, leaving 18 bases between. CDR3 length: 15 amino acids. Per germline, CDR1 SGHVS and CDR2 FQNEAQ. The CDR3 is CASGDDEGWNYGYTF. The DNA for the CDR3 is TGTGCCAGCGGAGACGATGAGGGTTGGAACTATGGCTACACCTTC.

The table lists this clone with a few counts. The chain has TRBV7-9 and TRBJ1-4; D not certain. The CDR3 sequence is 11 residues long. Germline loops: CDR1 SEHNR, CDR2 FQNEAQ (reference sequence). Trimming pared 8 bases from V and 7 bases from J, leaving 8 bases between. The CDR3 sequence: CASGRGEKLFF. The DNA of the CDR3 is TGTGCCAGCGGCCGTGGTGAAAAACTGTTTTTT. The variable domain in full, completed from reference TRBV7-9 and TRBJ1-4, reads DTGVSQNPRHKITKRGQNVTFRCDPISEHNRLYWYRQTLGQGPEFLTYFQNEAQLEKSRLLSDRFSAERPKGSFSTLEIQRTEQGDSAMYLCASGRGEKLFFGSGTQLSVL.

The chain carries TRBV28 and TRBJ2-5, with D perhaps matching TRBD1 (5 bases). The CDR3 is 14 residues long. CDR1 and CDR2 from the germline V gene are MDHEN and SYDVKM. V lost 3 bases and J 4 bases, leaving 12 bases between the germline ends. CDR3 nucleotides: TGTGCCAGCAGTTTCCCAGGGTTATCAGAGACCCAGTACTTC. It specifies CASSFPGLSETQYF.

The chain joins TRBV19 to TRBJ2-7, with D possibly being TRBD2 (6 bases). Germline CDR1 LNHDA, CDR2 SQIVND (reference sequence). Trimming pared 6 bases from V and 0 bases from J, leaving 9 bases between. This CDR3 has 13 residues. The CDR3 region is CASSATSSYEQYF. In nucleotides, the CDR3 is TGTGCCAGTAGCGCGACTAGCTCCTACGAGCAGTACTTC.

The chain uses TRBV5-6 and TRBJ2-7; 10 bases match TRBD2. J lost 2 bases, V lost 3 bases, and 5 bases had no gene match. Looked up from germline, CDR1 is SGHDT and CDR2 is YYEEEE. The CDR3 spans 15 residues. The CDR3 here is CASSSTSGKAYEQYF. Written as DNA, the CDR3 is TGTGCCAGCAGCTCCACTAGCGGGAAGGCCTACGAGCAGTACTTC.

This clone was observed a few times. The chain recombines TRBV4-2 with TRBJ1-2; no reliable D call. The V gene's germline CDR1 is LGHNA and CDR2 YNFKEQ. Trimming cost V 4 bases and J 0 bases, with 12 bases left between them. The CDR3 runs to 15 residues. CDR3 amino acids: CASSLGGEANYGYTF. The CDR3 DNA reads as TGTGCCAGCAGCCTTGGCGGGGAAGCTAACTATGGCTACACCTTC.

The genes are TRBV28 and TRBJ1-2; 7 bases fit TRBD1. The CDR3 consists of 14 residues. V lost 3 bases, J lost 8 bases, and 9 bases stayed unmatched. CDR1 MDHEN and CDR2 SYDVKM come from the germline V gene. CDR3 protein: CASSFGLQGGGYTF. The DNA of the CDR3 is TGTGCCAGCAGTTTCGGCCTCCAGGGGGGAGGCTACACCTTC.

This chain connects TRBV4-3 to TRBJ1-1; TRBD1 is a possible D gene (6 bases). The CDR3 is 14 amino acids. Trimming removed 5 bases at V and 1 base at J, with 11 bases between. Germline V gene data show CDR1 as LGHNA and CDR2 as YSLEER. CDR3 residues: CASSEGQSNTEAFF. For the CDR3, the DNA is TGCGCCAGCAGCGAAGGACAGTCGAACACTGAAGCTTTCTTT.

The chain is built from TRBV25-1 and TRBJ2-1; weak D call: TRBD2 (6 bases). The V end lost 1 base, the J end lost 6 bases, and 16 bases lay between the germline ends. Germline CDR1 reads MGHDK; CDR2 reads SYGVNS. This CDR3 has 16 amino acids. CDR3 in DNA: TGTGCCAGCAGTGAATGGGTAGCGGAGGTGCCCAATGAGCAGTTCTTC. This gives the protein CASSEWVAEVPNEQFF.

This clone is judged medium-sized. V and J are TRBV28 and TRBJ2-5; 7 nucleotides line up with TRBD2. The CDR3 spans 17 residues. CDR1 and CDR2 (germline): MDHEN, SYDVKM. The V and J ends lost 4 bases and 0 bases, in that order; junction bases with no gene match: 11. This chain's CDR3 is CASSSPSERGNQETQYF. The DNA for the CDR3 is TGTGCCAGCAGTTCCCCCAGCGAGCGGGGTAACCAAGAGACCCAGTACTTC.

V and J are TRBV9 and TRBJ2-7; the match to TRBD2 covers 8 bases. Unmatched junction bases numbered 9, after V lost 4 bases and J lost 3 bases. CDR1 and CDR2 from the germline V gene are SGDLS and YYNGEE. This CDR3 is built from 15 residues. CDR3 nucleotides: TGTGCCAGCAGCCCCCCCAGCGGGAGAGTCTACGAGCAGTACTTC. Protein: CASSPPSGRVYEQYF.

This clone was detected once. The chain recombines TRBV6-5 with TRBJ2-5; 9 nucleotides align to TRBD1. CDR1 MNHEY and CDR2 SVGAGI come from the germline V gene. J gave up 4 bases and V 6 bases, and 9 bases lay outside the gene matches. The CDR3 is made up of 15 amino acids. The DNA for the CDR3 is TGTGCCAGCAGAACCGGGACAGGGTCTCTAGAGACCCAGTACTTC. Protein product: CASRTGTGSLETQYF.

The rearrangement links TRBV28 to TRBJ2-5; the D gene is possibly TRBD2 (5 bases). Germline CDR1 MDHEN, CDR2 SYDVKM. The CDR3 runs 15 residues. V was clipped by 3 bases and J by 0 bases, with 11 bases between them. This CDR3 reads CASSFNEGHQETQYF. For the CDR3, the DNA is TGTGCCAGCAGTTTTAACGAGGGTCACCAAGAGACCCAGTACTTC.

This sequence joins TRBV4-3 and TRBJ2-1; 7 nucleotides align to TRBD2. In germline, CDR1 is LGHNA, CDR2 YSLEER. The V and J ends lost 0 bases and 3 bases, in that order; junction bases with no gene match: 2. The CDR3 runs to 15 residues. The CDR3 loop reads CASSQELAFYNEQFF. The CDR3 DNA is TGCGCCAGCAGCCAAGAACTAGCGTTCTACAATGAGCAGTTCTTC.

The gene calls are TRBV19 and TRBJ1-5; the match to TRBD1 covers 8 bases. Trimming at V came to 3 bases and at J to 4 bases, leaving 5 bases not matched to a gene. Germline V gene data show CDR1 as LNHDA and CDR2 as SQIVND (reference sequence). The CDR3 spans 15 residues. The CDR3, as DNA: TGTGCCAGTAGTATCCTGGACAGGGTTAATCAGCCCCAGCATTTT. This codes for CASSILDRVNQPQHF.

Written as DNA, the CDR3 is TGTGCCAGCAGCCACCGGACTAGCGGGGATACGCAGTATTTT. Translated: CASSHRTSGDTQYF. The J gene is TRBJ2-3, the V gene TRBV11-2; 11 bases agree with TRBD2. The CDR3 is made up of 14 amino acids. The germline V gene encodes CDR1 SGHAT and CDR2 FQNNGV. With V trimmed by 5 bases and J by 6 bases, 4 bases remained unmatched.

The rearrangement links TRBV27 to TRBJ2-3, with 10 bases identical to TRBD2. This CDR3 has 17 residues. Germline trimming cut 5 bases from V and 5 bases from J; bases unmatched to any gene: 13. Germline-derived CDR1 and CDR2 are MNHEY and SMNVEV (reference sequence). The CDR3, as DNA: TGTGCCAGCAGTCCACTAGCGGGGCCAGGACTAGTAGATACGCAGTATTTT. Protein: CASSPLAGPGLVDTQYF.

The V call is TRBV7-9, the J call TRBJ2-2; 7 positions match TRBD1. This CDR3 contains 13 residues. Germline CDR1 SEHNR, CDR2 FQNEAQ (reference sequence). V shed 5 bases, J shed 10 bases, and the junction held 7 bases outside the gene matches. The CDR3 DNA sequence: TGTGCCAGCAGCCCCCGGGACAGCGAGGAGCTGTTTTTT. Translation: CASSPRDSEELFF.

The CDR3 nucleotides are TGTGCCAGCAGTGACCCAGGGGGTAGCGGCGATGAGCAGTTCTTC. Residues: CASSDPGGSGDEQFF. The rearrangement joins TRBV9 to TRBJ2-1; tentatively, D is TRBD1 (7 bases). Per the germline V gene, CDR1 is SGDLS and CDR2 is YYNGEE. The CDR3 runs 15 residues. Trimming took 5 bases from V and 8 from J, leaving 20 bases between them.

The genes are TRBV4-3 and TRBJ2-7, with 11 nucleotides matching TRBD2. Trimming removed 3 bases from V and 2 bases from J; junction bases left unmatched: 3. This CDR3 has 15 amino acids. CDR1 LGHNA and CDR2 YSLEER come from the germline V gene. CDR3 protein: CASSQELAGAYEQYF. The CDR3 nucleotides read TGCGCCAGCAGCCAGGAACTAGCGGGGGCCTACGAGCAGTACTTC.

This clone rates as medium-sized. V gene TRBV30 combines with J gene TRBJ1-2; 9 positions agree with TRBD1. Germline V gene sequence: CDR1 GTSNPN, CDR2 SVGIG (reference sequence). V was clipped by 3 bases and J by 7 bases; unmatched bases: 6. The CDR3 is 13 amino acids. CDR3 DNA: TGTGCCTGGAGGGACAGGGGCAGCAGTGGCTACACCTTC. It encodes CAWRDRGSSGYTF.

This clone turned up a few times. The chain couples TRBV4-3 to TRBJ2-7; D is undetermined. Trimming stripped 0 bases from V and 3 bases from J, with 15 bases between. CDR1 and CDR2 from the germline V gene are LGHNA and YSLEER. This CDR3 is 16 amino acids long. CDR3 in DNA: TGCGCCAGCAGCCAAGATGCGGCGGCGACCTACTACGAGCAGTACTTC. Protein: CASSQDAAATYYEQYF.

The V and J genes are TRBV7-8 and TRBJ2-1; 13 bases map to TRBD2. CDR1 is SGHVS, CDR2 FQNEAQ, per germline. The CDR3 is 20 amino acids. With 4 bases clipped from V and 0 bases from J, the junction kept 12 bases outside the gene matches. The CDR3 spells CASSSPTSGRSQGSYNEQFF. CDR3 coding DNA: TGTGCCAGCAGCTCACCGACTAGCGGGAGGTCGCAGGGCTCCTACAATGAGCAGTTCTTC.